This T cell receptor (beta chain) was identified during a study of beta chain features in type 1 diabetes. As every portion of the isolated RNA was reverse transcribed, the sequencing read expressed TCRB transcripts. Sequenced by immunoSEQ multiplex PCR; TCRdb stores in-frame clones only, minus some. The sample has approximately 380,000 clones, more than 12% seen once; the top ten hold about 0.018%. V trimming: 1 base; J trimming: 2 bases; junction bases outside the gene matches: 2. Germline CDR1 is SGHDN and CDR2 is FVKESK. There are 15 residues in the CDR3. This clone was detected a few times. Sequences were obtained from naive CD4+ T cells from blood. This chain uses TRBV14 with TRBJ2-1; TRBD2 aligns across 7 bases. This receptor was obtained from a young woman in good health. The DNA of the CDR3 is TGTGCCAGCAGCCAAGGGGGACTACCCTACAATGAGCAGTTCTTC. It translates to CASSQGGLPYNEQFF.